Below, 14 T cell receptor beta chains from the same sample are listed, as sequenced in a study of T cell responses to AZD1222 COVID-19 vaccine. Method: immunoSEQ multiplex PCR; TCRdb's copy keeps in-frame clones and lacks some. The sample has 120,000 or so clones; approximately 91% are singletons. The sample in question was peripheral blood, obtained on day 0 of AZD1222 vaccination. Every receptor here comes from an adult in good health.

The chain links TRBV6-1 to TRBJ1-2; D gene unclear. The ends were cut back, 1 base at V and 7 bases at J, with 7 bases in the middle. This CDR3 region has 12 residues. CDR1 and CDR2 (germline): MNHNS, SASEGT. This CDR3 is CASSEEWVGYTF. The CDR3 DNA sequence: TGTGCCAGCAGTGAAGAATGGGTTGGCTACACCTTC.

Written as DNA, the CDR3 is TGTGCCAGCAGCTTGCAGCGGGGCTCCTACGAGCAGTACTTC. Residues: CASSLQRGSYEQYF. V gene TRBV5-4 combines with J gene TRBJ2-7; 7 positions agree with TRBD2. Germline CDR1 is SGHNT and CDR2 is YYREEE (reference sequence). With V trimmed by 1 base and J by 0 bases, 1 base remained unmatched. The CDR3 extends over 14 amino acids.

V is TRBV7-2 and J is TRBJ1-1, with no clear D. Trimming removed 5 bases from V and 1 base from J, with 11 bases in between. The germline V gene has CDR1 SGHTA and CDR2 FQGNSA. CDR3 size: 14 residues. The CDR3 loop reads CASSPDPSNTEAFF. CDR3 in DNA: TGTGCCAGCAGCCCCGATCCCTCGAACACTGAAGCTTTCTTT.

The chain couples TRBV6-4 to TRBJ1-2; 10 bases map to TRBD1. Looked up from germline, CDR1 is MRHNA and CDR2 is SNTAGT. V gave up 5 bases and J gave up 7 bases; unmatched junction bases: 7. This CDR3 comprises 14 residues. Here the CDR3 DNA reads TGTGCCAGCAGTTCCTGGACAGGGGGAGGTGGCTACACCTTC. Its protein product is CASSSWTGGGGYTF.

DNA for the CDR3: TGTGCCAGCAGCTTAGAGCACAGGGGGCGAGGCTACACCTTC. As protein: CASSLEHRGRGYTF. V is TRBV7-9 and J is TRBJ1-2; 9 bases agree with TRBD1. Germline assignment: CDR1 SEHNR and CDR2 FQNEAQ (reference sequence). J gave up 8 bases and V 1 base, and 5 bases lay outside the gene matches. The CDR3 loop spans 14 amino acids.

This clone was seen once. The V and J genes are TRBV24-1 and TRBJ2-1; D is undetermined. This CDR3 has 15 residues. V was clipped by 4 bases and J by 5 bases, with 14 bases between them. Germline values: CDR1 KGHDR, CDR2 SFDVKD. Here the CDR3 DNA reads TGTGCCACCAGTGACCCCGCGGCGGTGAACAATGAGCAGTTCTTC. It specifies CATSDPAAVNNEQFF.

This clone showed up just a few times. The chain is built from TRBV18 and TRBJ1-4, with TRBD1 identical over 9 bases. The CDR3 totals 14 residues. The V gene's germline CDR1 is KGHSH and CDR2 LQKENI. Losses at the gene ends were 3 bases for V and 8 bases for J; bases not matched to a gene: 4. The CDR3 sequence is CASSPTGGKEKLFF. The DNA of the CDR3 is TGTGCCAGCTCACCGACAGGGGGAAAGGAAAAACTGTTTTTT. The whole variable domain, remainder taken from reference TRBV18 and TRBJ1-4, is NAGVMQNPRHLVRRRGQEARLRCSPMKGHSHVYWYRQLPEEGLKFMVYLQKENIIDESGMPKERFSAEFPKEGPSILRIQQVVRGDSAAYFCASSPTGGKEKLFFGSGTQLSVL.

The chain combines TRBV16 with TRBJ1-4, with D possibly being TRBD1 (6 bases). This CDR3 has 16 amino acids. V was shortened by 4 bases and J by 7 bases, with 19 bases between the two germline ends. CDR1 is KGHSY and CDR2 is FQNENV in the germline V gene. CDR3 residues: CASSLTGGGAGEKLFF. In DNA form, the CDR3 reads TGTGCCAGCAGCCTCACCGGGGGGGGCGCCGGTGAAAAACTGTTTTTT.

This clone was found once. The chain is built from TRBV30 and TRBJ1-3; D possibly corresponds to TRBD1 (5 bases). CDR3 size: 11 residues. Trimming took 4 bases from V and 7 from J, leaving 8 bases between them. From germline, CDR1 is GTSNPN and CDR2 SVGIG (reference sequence). The chain's CDR3 is CAWTGINTIYF. The CDR3, as DNA: TGTGCCTGGACAGGGATCAACACCATATATTTT.

This chain connects TRBV6-6 to TRBJ2-5; 8 nucleotides match TRBD2. Germline CDR1 and CDR2: MNHNY and SVGAGI (reference sequence). The CDR3 is 14 residues long. V was pared by 6 bases and J by 2 bases, with 5 bases of the junction left unmatched. The CDR3 region has the DNA TGTGCCAGCAGCGGAGCGGGGGCACAAGAGACCCAGTACTTC. It encodes CASSGAGAQETQYF.

This clone has a handful of counts. The chain uses TRBV7-9 and TRBJ2-1; 13 bases map to TRBD2. The J segment lost 6 bases and the V segment lost 9 bases, leaving 8 bases of the junction unmatched. From germline, CDR1 is SEHNR and CDR2 FQNEAQ (reference sequence). The CDR3 totals 15 residues. In DNA form, the CDR3 reads TGTGCCAGTTCTATGACTAGCGGGAGGTTCAATGAGCAGTTCTTC. It is translated as CASSMTSGRFNEQFF.

The CDR3 loop is CASSPPDSGSSVQYF. The CDR3 coding sequence is TGTGCCAGCAGCCCCCCGGACAGTGGCTCCTCGGTGCAGTACTTC. The chain recombines TRBV7-9 with TRBJ2-7; possibly TRBD1 for D (6 bases). Germline assignment: CDR1 SEHNR and CDR2 FQNEAQ (reference sequence). The V end was cut by 5 bases, the J end by 9 bases, with 23 bases between. The CDR3 totals 15 residues.

This clone was counted only a few times. The rearrangement joins TRBV4-2 to TRBJ2-2, with D possibly being TRBD1 (5 bases). Between the trimmed V and J ends, which lost 4 bases and 0 bases, there was a span of 12 bases. The CDR3 sequence is 16 residues long. The V gene's germline CDR1 is LGHNA and CDR2 YNFKEQ. The CDR3, as DNA: TGTGCCAGCAGCCGTCAGACAGAGTCGAACACCGGGGAGCTGTTTTTT. It translates to CASSRQTESNTGELFF.

The V and J genes are TRBV28 and TRBJ1-1, with 11 bases identical to TRBD1. Trimming at V came to 6 bases and at J to 5 bases, leaving 5 bases not matched to a gene. The CDR3 is made up of 14 amino acids. Germline V gives CDR1 MDHEN, CDR2 SYDVKM. The CDR3 here is CASRPGQGVTEAFF. Here the CDR3 DNA reads TGTGCCAGCAGGCCGGGACAGGGGGTGACTGAAGCTTTCTTT.